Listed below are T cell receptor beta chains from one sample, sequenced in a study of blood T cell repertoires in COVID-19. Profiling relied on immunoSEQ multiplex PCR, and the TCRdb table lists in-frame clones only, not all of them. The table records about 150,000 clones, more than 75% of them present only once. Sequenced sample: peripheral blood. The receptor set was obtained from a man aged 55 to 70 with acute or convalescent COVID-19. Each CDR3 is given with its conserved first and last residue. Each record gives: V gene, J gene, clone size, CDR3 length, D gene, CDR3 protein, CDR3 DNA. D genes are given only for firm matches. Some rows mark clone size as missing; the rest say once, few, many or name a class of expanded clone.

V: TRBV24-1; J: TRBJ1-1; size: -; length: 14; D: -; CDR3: CATSGGSPNTEAFF; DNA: TGTGCCACCAGTGGGGGCTCTCCGAACACTGAAGCTTTCTTT
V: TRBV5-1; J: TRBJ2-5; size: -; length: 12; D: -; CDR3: CASSFDQETQYF; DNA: TGCGCCAGCAGCTTCGACCAAGAGACCCAGTACTTC
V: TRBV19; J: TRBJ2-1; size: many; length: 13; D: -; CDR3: CASSISESDEQFF; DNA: TGTGCCAGTAGTATTTCCGAGAGCGATGAGCAGTTCTTC
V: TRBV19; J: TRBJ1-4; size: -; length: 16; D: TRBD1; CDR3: CASSTTRDRRLEKLFF; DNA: TGTGCCAGTAGTACAACCCGGGACAGAAGATTGGAAAAACTGTTTTTT
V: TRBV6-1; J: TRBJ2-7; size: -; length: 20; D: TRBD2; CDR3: CASSDEGPHFSGSVTGEQYF; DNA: TGTGCCAGCAGTGATGAGGGGCCCCACTTTAGCGGGAGTGTCACCGGCGAGCAGTACTTC
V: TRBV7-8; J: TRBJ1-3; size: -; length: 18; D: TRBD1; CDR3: CASSYGTGTISSGNTIYF; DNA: TGTGCCAGCAGCTACGGGACAGGGACCATTTCTTCCGGGAACACCATATATTTT
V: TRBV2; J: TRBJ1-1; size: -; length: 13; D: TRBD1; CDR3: CASSPRDSGEAFF; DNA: TGTGCCAGCAGCCCCCGGGACAGCGGTGAAGCTTTCTTT
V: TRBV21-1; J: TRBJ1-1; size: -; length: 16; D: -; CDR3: CASSKAHDNQNTEAFF; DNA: TGTGCCAGCAGCAAAGCGCATGACAACCAGAACACTGAAGCTTTCTTT
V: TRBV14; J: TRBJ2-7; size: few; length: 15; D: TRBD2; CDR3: CASSQFLAGYYEQYF; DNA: TGTGCCAGCAGCCAATTTCTAGCGGGTTACTACGAGCAGTACTTC
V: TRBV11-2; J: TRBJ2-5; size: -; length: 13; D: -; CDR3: CASSFGQQETQYF; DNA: TGTGCCAGCAGCTTCGGACAGCAAGAGACCCAGTACTTC
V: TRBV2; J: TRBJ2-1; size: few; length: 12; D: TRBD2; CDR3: CASRGTGTSGFF; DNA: TGTGCCAGCAGGGGAACCGGGACTAGCGGTTTCTTC
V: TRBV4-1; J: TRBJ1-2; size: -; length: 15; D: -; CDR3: CASSPMDRISYGYTF; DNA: TGCGCCAGCAGCCCGATGGACAGAATTTCATATGGCTACACCTTC
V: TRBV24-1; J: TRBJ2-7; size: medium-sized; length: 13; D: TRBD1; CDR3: CATSGDRGYEQYF; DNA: TGTGCCACCAGTGGAGACAGGGGCTACGAGCAGTACTTC
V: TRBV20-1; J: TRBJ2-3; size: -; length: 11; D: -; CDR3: CSASGSDTQYF; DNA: TGCAGTGCCTCAGGGTCGGATACGCAGTATTTT
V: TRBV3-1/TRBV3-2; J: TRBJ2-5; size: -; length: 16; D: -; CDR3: CASSQRGALSQETQYF; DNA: TGTGCCAGCAGCCAACGGGGGGCCCTAAGCCAAGAGACCCAGTACTTC
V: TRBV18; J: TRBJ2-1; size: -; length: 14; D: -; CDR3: CASSGGPFYNEQFF; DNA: TGTGCCAGCTCGGGAGGCCCCTTCTACAATGAGCAGTTCTTC
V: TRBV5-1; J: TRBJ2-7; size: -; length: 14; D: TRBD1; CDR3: CASASGGQVHEQYF; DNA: TGCGCCAGCGCAAGTGGGGGACAGGTCCACGAGCAGTACTTC
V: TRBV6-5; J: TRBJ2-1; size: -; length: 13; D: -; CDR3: CASKRGGGNEQFF; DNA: TGTGCCAGCAAAAGGGGTGGGGGGAATGAGCAGTTCTTC
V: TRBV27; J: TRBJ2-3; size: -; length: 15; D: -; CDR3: CASSALQGWTDTQYF; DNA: TGTGCCAGCAGTGCACTCCAGGGTTGGACAGATACGCAGTATTTT
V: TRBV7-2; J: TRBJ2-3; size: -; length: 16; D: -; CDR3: CASSLGPTRPTDTQYF; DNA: TGTGCCAGCAGCTTAGGGCCGACTAGGCCCACAGATACGCAGTATTTT
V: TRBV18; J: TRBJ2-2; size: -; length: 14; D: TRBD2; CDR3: CASIAGANTGELFF; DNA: TGTGCCAGCATAGCGGGAGCGAACACCGGGGAGCTGTTTTTT